The sample holds a few counts of the clone carrying this TCR beta chain. Its antigen is not identified. The CDR3 is 15 residues long. The germline CDR1 and CDR2 sequences are SGHDT and YYEEEE. The V and J ends lost 4 bases and 6 bases, in that order; junction bases with no gene match: 11. PCR used 60 Vbeta primers and 13 Jbeta primers. TCRdb keeps only in-frame clones here, not all; method: immunoSEQ multiplex PCR. The sample includes over 85,000 clones, more than 70% seen only once; the top ten take approximately 8%. The record originates from a study of cytomegalovirus exposure and HLA in healthy donors. Study-level points and caveats: Accounts indicate the classifier identified cytomegalovirus status with strong specificity and sensitivity. For TCR beta chains, V- and J-gene trimming was later linked to a missense DCLRE1C variant. The authors enumerated some 160 TCR beta chains as linked to cytomegalovirus.

The V and J genes are TRBV5-6 and TRBJ2-3; 7 bases map to TRBD2. Sample: PBMCs. This receptor was obtained from a female donor in good health and CMV-seronegative. The CDR3 sequence is CASSRDYGSSDTQYF. The CDR3 DNA reads TGTGCCAGCAGCCGGGACTACGGCTCGAGTGATACGCAGTATTTT.